What follows are 15 T cell receptor beta chains derived from one specimen sequenced in a study of T cells in localized non-small cell lung cancer. Clones were sequenced by immunoSEQ multiplex PCR, and TCRdb holds only the in-frame ones, with some missing. In the table there are about 24,000 clones, about 89% of which are singletons. The sample was peripheral blood, taken before any cancer treatment. The receptors originated from a man aged 35 to 69 with stage I squamous cell lung carcinoma.

This clone was counted once. Here the CDR3 DNA reads TGTGCCAGCAGGGGAGTCGCCCCCCATGGCTACACCTTC. It encodes CASRGVAPHGYTF. The J gene is TRBJ1-2, the V gene TRBV28; D not resolved. The CDR3 covers 13 residues. Germline V gives CDR1 MDHEN, CDR2 SYDVKM. The V and J ends lost 6 bases and 6 bases respectively, with 14 bases between them.

This clone showed up just a few times. The J gene is TRBJ2-1, the V gene TRBV9; 8 nucleotides agree with TRBD2. This CDR3 comprises 15 residues. Per the germline V gene, CDR1 is SGDLS and CDR2 is YYNGEE. J was trimmed by 2 bases and V by 4 bases; bases with no gene match: 5. The CDR3 spells CASSTSGGTYNEQFF. CDR3 in DNA: TGTGCCAGCAGCACAAGCGGGGGTACCTACAATGAGCAGTTCTTC.

The chain carries TRBV5-4 and TRBJ2-3; D might be TRBD2 (6 bases). The CDR3 is made up of 15 amino acids. Germline lookup yields CDR1 SGHNT and CDR2 YYREEE (reference sequence). Trimming stripped 6 bases from V and 4 bases from J, with 18 bases between. Written as DNA, the CDR3 is TGTGCCAGCACCCCGGGGTGGGAGGTAGCAGATACGCAGTATTTT. It is translated as CASTPGWEVADTQYF.

The chain uses TRBV27 and TRBJ2-1; D not certain. The CDR3 length is 13 residues. Germline CDR1 MNHEY, CDR2 SMNVEV (reference sequence). With 5 bases removed from V and 8 bases from J, the gap between germline ends came to 13 bases. CDR3 amino acids: CASSAFPSHEQFF. In nucleotides, the CDR3 is TGTGCCAGCAGTGCGTTTCCGAGTCATGAGCAGTTCTTC.

This sequence joins TRBV6-1 and TRBJ1-1; D unclear. V lost 2 bases and J 6 bases, leaving 7 bases between the germline ends. The germline gives CDR1 MNHNS, CDR2 SASEGT. This CDR3 comprises 12 residues. The CDR3 DNA sequence: TGTGCCAGCAGTGAACCCCGATCTGAAGCTTTCTTT. Its translation is CASSEPRSEAFF.

The count of this clone is one. The chain recombines TRBV15 with TRBJ2-7; TRBD1 or TRBD2 may be the D gene (5 bases each). Germline V CDR1 and CDR2: LNHNV, YYDKDF (reference sequence). V was pared by 3 bases and J by 2 bases, with 11 bases between. The CDR3 is made up of 14 amino acids. The DNA for the CDR3 is TGTGCCACCAGCAGCCGGGACGGGACCTACGAGCAGTACTTC. This translates into CATSSRDGTYEQYF.

The chain combines TRBV27 with TRBJ2-1; 7 nucleotides agree with TRBD2. CDR1 and CDR2 (germline): MNHEY, SMNVEV (reference sequence). The V and J ends lost 3 bases and 10 bases, in that order; junction bases with no gene match: 6. This CDR3 contains 13 residues. The CDR3 DNA reads as TGTGCCAGCAGTTTGGCCAACGGGGGGGAGCAGTTCTTC. It is translated as CASSLANGGEQFF.

CDR3 sequence reads: CASSSEDYEQYF. In DNA form, the CDR3 reads TGTGCCAGCTCCTCGGAGGACTACGAGCAGTACTTC. The chain joins TRBV18 to TRBJ2-7, with D possibly matching TRBD2 (5 bases). Per the germline V gene, CDR1 is KGHSH and CDR2 is LQKENI. The V and J ends lost 6 bases and 3 bases respectively, with 9 bases between them. This CDR3 comprises 12 residues.

The table lists this clone with a few counts. The genes are TRBV5-1 and TRBJ1-1; D possibly corresponds to TRBD1 (6 bases). V was clipped by 6 bases and J by 2 bases, with 11 bases between them. The length of the CDR3 is 13 residues. Germline CDR1 reads SGHRS; CDR2 reads YFSETQ. The CDR3 loop reads CASTKGGNTEAFF. In DNA form, the CDR3 reads TGCGCCAGCACTAAGGGGGGAAACACTGAAGCTTTCTTT.

This clone is a singleton in its sample. The chain has TRBV18 and TRBJ2-7, with unresolved D. The CDR3 consists of 12 residues. Trimming left V 3 bases short and J 5 bases short, with 8 bases between. Germline loops: CDR1 KGHSH, CDR2 LQKENI. The CDR3 nucleotides read TGTGCCAGCTCACCGAGAGGACACGAGCAGTACTTC. Translating it yields CASSPRGHEQYF.

The rearrangement links TRBV7-3 to TRBJ2-3, with a tentative D call TRBD2 (6 bases). Trimming removed 3 bases from V and 2 bases from J, with 12 bases in between. Germline values: CDR1 SGHTA, CDR2 FQGTGA. The CDR3 runs 15 residues. The CDR3 spells CASSLGGFDTDTQYF. The CDR3 DNA sequence: TGTGCCAGCAGCTTGGGGGGATTTGACACAGATACGCAGTATTTT. The variable domain in full, completed from reference TRBV7-3 and TRBJ2-3, reads GAGVSQTPSNKVTEKGKYVELRCDPISGHTALYWYRQSLGQGPEFLIYFQGTGAADDSGLPNDRFFAVRPEGSVSTLKIQRTERGDSAVYLCASSLGGFDTDTQYFGPGTRLTVL.

V and J are TRBV19 and TRBJ1-6; perhaps TRBD1 as D (5 bases). CDR3 length: 14 residues. Per germline, CDR1 LNHDA and CDR2 SQIVND (reference sequence). The V and J ends lost 5 bases and 10 bases respectively, with 15 bases between them. The CDR3 DNA reads as TGTGCCAGTAGTCCAAGGCAGGGAGACTCACCCCTCCACTTT. The encoded protein is CASSPRQGDSPLHF.

This chain joins TRBV29-1 and TRBJ1-1; D unclear. The V gene lost 5 bases and the J gene lost 1 base, with 5 bases spanning the gap. The CDR3 runs to 11 residues. The V gene's germline CDR1 is SQVTM and CDR2 ANQGSEA. The DNA for the CDR3 is TGCAGCGTTTCAGGGAACACTGAAGCTTTCTTT. It yields the protein CSVSGNTEAFF.

The CDR3 sequence is CASSSGNYEQYF. The CDR3 bases are TGCGCCAGCAGTAGCGGTAACTACGAGCAGTACTTC. The chain combines TRBV10-2 with TRBJ2-7; a possible D gene is TRBD2 (5 bases). Trimming left V 5 bases short and J 3 bases short, with 8 bases between. The CDR3 has 12 amino acids. Germline V gives CDR1 WSHSY, CDR2 SAAADI.

In DNA, the CDR3 is TGTGCCAGCAGCATACAGGGGGCAGATACGCAGTATTTT. Protein product: CASSIQGADTQYF. This sequence joins TRBV7-2 and TRBJ2-3; the match to TRBD1 covers 8 bases. CDR1 and CDR2 (germline): SGHTA, FQGNSA. Unmatched junction bases numbered 2, after V lost 5 bases and J lost 4 bases. CDR3 length equals 13 residues.